Listed below are T cell receptor beta chains from one sample, sequenced in a study of T cells in Graves' hyperthyroidism and ophthalmopathy. TCRdb ran MiXCR on the multiplex PCR reads and lists one entry per CDR3 protein. This table has 370,000 or so distinct CDR3 sequences, less than 15% appearing once. The sample consisted of blood. The receptors originated from a man aged 25-40 years with Graves' hyperthyroidism that later progressed to Graves' ophthalmopathy. Each CDR3 is given with its conserved first and last residue. A D gene is named only where the DNA matches it firmly. Where a row states a size, it is once, few, many or the class of an expanded clone; other rows omit it.

j_call: TRBJ1-1
d_call: .
v_call: TRBV18
cdr3_length: 14
clone_size: many
cdr3_aa: CASSPPRRNTEAFF
cdr3_nt: TGTGCCAGCTCACCACCCCGGAGGAACACTGAAGCTTTCTTT

j_call: TRBJ1-1
d_call: .
v_call: TRBV6-5
cdr3_length: 15
clone_size: .
cdr3_aa: CASSYVGRLNTEAFF
cdr3_nt: TGTGCCAGCAGTTACGTAGGACGGCTGAACACTGAAGCTTTCTTT

j_call: TRBJ1-2
d_call: .
v_call: TRBV30
cdr3_length: 15
clone_size: .
cdr3_aa: CAWSRGRVENYGYTF
cdr3_nt: TGTGCCTGGAGCCGCGGCCGGGTCGAAAATTATGGCTACACCTTC

j_call: TRBJ1-5
d_call: .
v_call: TRBV7-6
cdr3_length: 22
clone_size: .
cdr3_aa: CASSLTSPPPPTGNNLNQPQHF
cdr3_nt: TGTGCCAGCAGCTTAACATCCCCCCCCCCCCCGACCGGAAATAATCTCAATCAGCCCCAGCATTTT

j_call: TRBJ1-1
d_call: .
v_call: TRBV10-2
cdr3_length: 15
clone_size: .
cdr3_aa: CASSRSNSMNTEAFF
cdr3_nt: TGCGCCAGCAGTCGATCCAACTCAATGAACACTGAAGCTTTCTTT

j_call: TRBJ2-2
d_call: TRBD1
v_call: TRBV15
cdr3_length: 17
clone_size: many
cdr3_aa: CATSRVGGQGPTGELFF
cdr3_nt: TGTGCCACCAGCAGAGTCGGCGGACAGGGTCCTACCGGGGAGCTGTTTTTT

j_call: TRBJ2-7
d_call: TRBD1
v_call: TRBV19
cdr3_length: 15
clone_size: .
cdr3_aa: CASSPGTGAAYEQYF
cdr3_nt: TGTGCCAGTAGTCCAGGGACAGGGGCTGCCTACGAGCAGTACTTC

j_call: TRBJ2-3
d_call: .
v_call: TRBV7-2
cdr3_length: 13
clone_size: many
cdr3_aa: CASSWRSTDTQYF
cdr3_nt: TGTGCCAGCAGCTGGAGAAGCACAGATACGCAGTATTTT

j_call: TRBJ1-5
d_call: .
v_call: TRBV15
cdr3_length: 15
clone_size: many
cdr3_aa: CATSRAGRPNQPQHF
cdr3_nt: TGTGCCACCAGCAGAGCGGGGCGACCAAATCAGCCCCAGCATTTT

j_call: TRBJ1-5
d_call: TRBD1
v_call: TRBV2
cdr3_length: 15
clone_size: many
cdr3_aa: CASRLGQNSNQPQHF
cdr3_nt: TGTGCCAGCAGGCTGGGACAGAATAGCAATCAGCCCCAGCATTTT

j_call: TRBJ2-5
d_call: .
v_call: TRBV20-1
cdr3_length: 13
clone_size: many
cdr3_aa: CSARRTSTETQYF
cdr3_nt: TGCAGTGCTAGACGGACCTCCACAGAGACCCAGTACTTC

j_call: TRBJ2-5
d_call: .
v_call: TRBV28
cdr3_length: 16
clone_size: few
cdr3_aa: CASSLRRGGGQETQYF
cdr3_nt: TGTGCCAGCAGTTTAAGGAGGGGGGGGGGCCAAGAGACCCAGTACTTC

j_call: TRBJ2-7
d_call: .
v_call: TRBV12-5
cdr3_length: 16
clone_size: many
cdr3_aa: CASGLVRSGLSYEQYF
cdr3_nt: TGTGCTAGTGGTTTGGTACGAAGCGGACTCTCCTACGAGCAGTACTTC

j_call: TRBJ1-5
d_call: TRBD1
v_call: TRBV7-2
cdr3_length: 15
clone_size: many
cdr3_aa: CASSLALQGGQPQHF
cdr3_nt: TGTGCCAGCAGCTTAGCGCTCCAGGGGGGTCAGCCCCAGCATTTT

j_call: TRBJ1-1
d_call: .
v_call: TRBV12-3/TRBV12-4
cdr3_length: 12
clone_size: .
cdr3_aa: CASSKIYTEAFF
cdr3_nt: TGTGCCAGCAGTAAAATATACACTGAAGCTTTCTTT

j_call: TRBJ1-3
d_call: TRBD1
v_call: TRBV7-9
cdr3_length: 18
clone_size: many
cdr3_aa: CASSGRKAGQGAGNTIYF
cdr3_nt: TGTGCCAGCAGCGGGCGAAAGGCGGGACAGGGTGCTGGAAACACCATATATTTT

j_call: TRBJ2-1
d_call: .
v_call: TRBV7-9
cdr3_length: 17
clone_size: .
cdr3_aa: CASSLAEVPTSYNEQFF
cdr3_nt: TGTGCCAGCAGCTTAGCAGAAGTCCCAACCTCCTACAATGAGCAGTTCTTC

j_call: TRBJ1-3
d_call: .
v_call: TRBV30
cdr3_length: 15
clone_size: many
cdr3_aa: CAWRPDGVRGNTIYF
cdr3_nt: TGTGCCTGGAGACCGGACGGGGTCCGGGGAAACACCATATATTTT

j_call: TRBJ1-6
d_call: .
v_call: TRBV7-2
cdr3_length: 17
clone_size: .
cdr3_aa: CASSSLRVSSFHSPLHF
cdr3_nt: TGTGCCAGCAGCTCACTCAGGGTTTCCTCTTTTCATTCACCCCTCCACTTT

j_call: TRBJ2-1
d_call: TRBD2
v_call: TRBV3-1
cdr3_length: 14
clone_size: many
cdr3_aa: CASSLGGGKNEQFF
cdr3_nt: TGTGCCAGCAGCCTGGGGGGGGGTAAGAATGAGCAGTTCTTC

j_call: TRBJ2-5
d_call: .
v_call: TRBV12-3/TRBV12-4
cdr3_length: 15
clone_size: .
cdr3_aa: CASSLKTEQKETQYF
cdr3_nt: TGTGCCAGCAGTTTAAAAACAGAACAGAAAGAGACCCAGTACTTC

j_call: TRBJ1-1
d_call: .
v_call: TRBV20-1
cdr3_length: 13
clone_size: .
cdr3_aa: CSATSPERTEAFF
cdr3_nt: TGCAGTGCTACTTCCCCAGAACGGACTGAAGCTTTCTTT

j_call: TRBJ1-1
d_call: .
v_call: TRBV5-1
cdr3_length: 14
clone_size: many
cdr3_aa: CASSLDGGGTEAFF
cdr3_nt: TGCGCCAGCAGCTTGGACGGGGGTGGAACTGAAGCTTTCTTT